In this sample, the clone carrying this T cell receptor (beta chain) turned up many times. Its target is unknown. Two-round multiplex PCR, the amplification method, yielded TCR beta CDR3 from genomic DNA. With primers specific to each TRBV and TRBJ gene, the first-round PCR was performed. A single record per CDR3 protein comes from TCRdb applying MiXCR to the multiplex PCR reads. The sample shows some 17,000 distinct CDR3 sequences, around 30% of them seen only once. Germline CDR1 and CDR2: LNHDA and SQIVND (reference sequence). Unmatched junction bases numbered 8, after V lost 2 bases and J lost 5 bases. CDR3 size: 17 residues. This specimen belongs to a study of prognosis after radiotherapy for stage I lung cancer. Study-wide points: Stereotactic body radiation therapy was followed by a fall in unique TCR clone counts, with a median of roughly 9,300 versus 7,200.

The sequencing used PBMCs, collected before or after stereotactic body radiation therapy (not recorded which). The V gene is TRBV19, the J gene TRBJ2-5; 13 bases are shared with TRBD2. The clonotype originates from a donor at least 50 years old with non-small cell lung cancer. The CDR3 here is CASSISGTSGNSETQYF. As DNA, the CDR3 is TGTGCCAGTAGTATATCCGGGACTAGCGGGAATTCGGAGACCCAGTACTTC. The full variable domain, with the rest looked up from reference TRBV19 and TRBJ2-5, is DGGITQSPKYLFRKEGQNVTLSCEQNLNHDAMYWYRQDPGQGLRLIYYSQIVNDFQKGDIAEGYSVSREKKESFPLTVTSAQKNPTAFYLCASSISGTSGNSETQYFGPGTRLLVL.